These 2 T cell receptor beta chains originate from one sample sequenced in a study of beta chain features in type 1 diabetes. All of the isolated RNA was reverse transcribed, so expressed TCRB transcripts were sequenced. Produced via immunoSEQ multiplex PCR; TCRdb's table is partial and in-frame only. The sample consists of 160,000 or so clones, about 9.8% of them appearing once. The sequenced material came from central memory CD4+ T cells from blood. The receptors shown here come from a woman in her late teens or twenties in good health.

This clone was seen more than once but under ten times. This chain's CDR3 is CASSFGGSSDEQYF. In nucleotides, the CDR3 is TGTGCCAGCAGCTTCGGCGGGAGTAGCGACGAGCAGTACTTC. V usage is TRBV7-9 and J usage is TRBJ2-7, with 7 bases identical to TRBD2. The CDR3 has 14 residues. The V and J ends lost 3 bases and 5 bases, in that order; junction bases with no gene match: 7. CDR1 and CDR2 from the germline V gene are SEHNR and FQNEAQ (reference sequence).

In this sample, this clone turned up a few times. The chain couples TRBV4-1 to TRBJ2-7; 9 bases fit TRBD2. J gave up 4 bases and V 4 bases, and 11 bases lay outside the gene matches. The CDR3 extends over 16 amino acids. The germline V gene has CDR1 MGHRA and CDR2 YSYEKL. The chain's CDR3 is CASSLPWDSGRYEQYF. CDR3 in DNA: TGCGCCAGCAGCCTCCCCTGGGATAGCGGGAGATACGAGCAGTACTTC.